This TCR beta chain was identified in a study of blood T cell repertoires in COVID-19. Germline V CDR1 and CDR2: SGHKS, YYEKEE (reference sequence). Trimming took off 2 bases at V and 0 bases at J, with 9 bases between the two ends. The CDR3 is 14 amino acids. The table came from immunoSEQ multiplex PCR; TCRdb's copy has only in-frame clones and leaves some out. The top ten clones hold about 1.9% of a sample with over 100,000 clones, over 60% of them seen once. V usage is TRBV5-5 and J usage is TRBJ2-7, with D possibly TRBD1 on 6 matching bases. The sample consisted of peripheral blood. The clonotype originates from a woman in her seventies with acute or convalescent COVID-19. CDR3 residues: CASSLTGTSYEQYF. CDR3 DNA sequence: TGTGCCAGCAGCTTAACAGGGACCTCCTACGAGCAGTACTTC. The whole variable domain, filled in from reference TRBV5-5 and TRBJ2-7, reads DAGVTQSPTHLIKTRGQQVTLRCSPISGHKSVSWYQQVLGQGPQFIFQYYEKEERGRGNFPDRFSARQFPNYSSELNVNALLLGDSALYLCASSLTGTSYEQYFGPGTRLTVT.